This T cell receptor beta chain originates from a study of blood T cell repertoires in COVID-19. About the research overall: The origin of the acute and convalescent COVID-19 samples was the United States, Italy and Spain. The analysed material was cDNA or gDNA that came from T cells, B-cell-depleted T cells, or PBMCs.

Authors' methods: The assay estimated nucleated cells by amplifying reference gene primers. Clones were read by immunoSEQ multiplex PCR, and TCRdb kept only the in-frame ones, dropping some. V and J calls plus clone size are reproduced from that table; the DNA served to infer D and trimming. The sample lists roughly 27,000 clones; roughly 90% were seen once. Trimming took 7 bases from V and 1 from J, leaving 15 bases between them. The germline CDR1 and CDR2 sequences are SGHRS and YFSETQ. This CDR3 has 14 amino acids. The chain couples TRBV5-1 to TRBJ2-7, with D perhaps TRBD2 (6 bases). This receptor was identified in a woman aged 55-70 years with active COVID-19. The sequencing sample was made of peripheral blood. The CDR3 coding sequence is TGCGCCAGCGCCCTCGCGGGACGGTCCTACGAGCAGTACTTC. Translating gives CASALAGRSYEQYF.